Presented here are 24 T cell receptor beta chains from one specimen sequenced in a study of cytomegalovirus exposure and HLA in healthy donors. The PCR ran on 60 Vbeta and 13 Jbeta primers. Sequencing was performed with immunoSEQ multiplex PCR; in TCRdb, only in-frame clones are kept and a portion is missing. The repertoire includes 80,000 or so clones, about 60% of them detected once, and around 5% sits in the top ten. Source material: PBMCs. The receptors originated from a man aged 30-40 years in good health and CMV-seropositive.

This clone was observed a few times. The DNA for the CDR3 is TGTGCCAGCAGCTACGGGACAGGCGGCACAGATACGCAGTATTTT. This codes for CASSYGTGGTDTQYF. J is TRBJ2-3 and V is TRBV11-1; 8 bases are a match to TRBD1. The CDR3 runs to 15 residues. Germline assignment: CDR1 SGHAT and CDR2 FQDESV (reference sequence). The V and J ends lost 4 bases and 1 base, in that order; junction bases with no gene match: 4.

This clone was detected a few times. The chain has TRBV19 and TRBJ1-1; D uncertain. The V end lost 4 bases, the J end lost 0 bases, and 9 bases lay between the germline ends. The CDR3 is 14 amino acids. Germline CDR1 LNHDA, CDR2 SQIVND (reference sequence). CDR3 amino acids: CASSKLPMNTEAFF. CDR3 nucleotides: TGTGCCAGTAGTAAACTGCCCATGAACACTGAAGCTTTCTTT.

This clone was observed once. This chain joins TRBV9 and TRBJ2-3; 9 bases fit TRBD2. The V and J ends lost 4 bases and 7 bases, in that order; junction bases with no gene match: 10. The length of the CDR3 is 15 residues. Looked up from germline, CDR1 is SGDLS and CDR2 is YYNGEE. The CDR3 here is CASSTRSGGENTQYF. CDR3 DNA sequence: TGTGCCAGCAGCACCCGTAGCGGGGGCGAGAATACGCAGTATTTT.

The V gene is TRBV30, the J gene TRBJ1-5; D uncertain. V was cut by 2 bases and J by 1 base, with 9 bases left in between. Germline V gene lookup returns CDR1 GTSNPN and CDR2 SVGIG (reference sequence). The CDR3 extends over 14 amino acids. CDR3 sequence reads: CAWSIDSSNQPQHF. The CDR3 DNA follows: TGTGCCTGGAGTATAGATTCCAGCAATCAGCCCCAGCATTTT.

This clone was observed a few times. The CDR3 nucleotides read TGCGCCAGCAGCCAAGCTCCGACAGGGTCCTCTGGAAACACCATATATTTT. Translating it yields CASSQAPTGSSGNTIYF. V is TRBV4-1 and J is TRBJ1-3, with TRBD1 matching 7 bases. CDR1 and CDR2 from the germline V gene are MGHRA and YSYEKL. The CDR3 covers 17 residues. J lost 0 bases, V lost 1 base, and 6 bases had no gene match.

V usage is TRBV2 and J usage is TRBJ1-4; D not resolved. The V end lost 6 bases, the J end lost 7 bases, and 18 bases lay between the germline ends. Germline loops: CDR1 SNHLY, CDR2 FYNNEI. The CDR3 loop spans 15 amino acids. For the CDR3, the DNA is TGTGCCAGCAGGTCGGCTGGCGGGGATGTTGAAAAACTGTTTTTT. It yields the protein CASRSAGGDVEKLFF.

The CDR3 reads CASSPGTGGYEQYF. CDR3 nucleotide sequence: TGCGCCAGCAGCCCGGGGACAGGGGGATACGAGCAGTACTTC. V is TRBV5-1 and J is TRBJ2-7; 11 positions agree with TRBD1. This CDR3 contains 14 residues. Germline V gene data show CDR1 as SGHRS and CDR2 as YFSETQ. J gave up 4 bases and V 4 bases, and 4 bases lay outside the gene matches.

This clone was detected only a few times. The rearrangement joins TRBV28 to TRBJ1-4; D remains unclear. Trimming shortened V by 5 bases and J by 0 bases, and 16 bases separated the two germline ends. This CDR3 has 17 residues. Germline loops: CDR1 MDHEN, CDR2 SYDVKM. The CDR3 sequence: CASSRRRRPATNEKLFF. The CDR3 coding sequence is TGTGCCAGCAGTAGGAGACGACGGCCCGCAACTAATGAAAAACTGTTTTTT.

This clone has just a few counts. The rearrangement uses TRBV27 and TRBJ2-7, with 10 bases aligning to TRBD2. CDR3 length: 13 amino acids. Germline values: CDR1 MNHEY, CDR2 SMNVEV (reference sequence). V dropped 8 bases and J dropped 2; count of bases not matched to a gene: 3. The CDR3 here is CASGLAGAYEQYF. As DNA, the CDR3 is TGTGCCAGCGGCCTAGCGGGAGCCTACGAGCAGTACTTC.

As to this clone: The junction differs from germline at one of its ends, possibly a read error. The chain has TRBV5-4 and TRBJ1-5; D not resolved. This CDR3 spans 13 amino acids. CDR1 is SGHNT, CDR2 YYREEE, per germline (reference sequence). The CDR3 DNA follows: TGTGCCAGCAGCTTGCGTGAGGAAACGATCCGGAATTTT. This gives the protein CASSLREETIRNF. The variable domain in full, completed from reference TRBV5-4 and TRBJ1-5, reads ETGVTQSPTHLIKTRGQQVTLRCSSQSGHNTVSWYQQALGQGPQFIFQYYREEENGRGNFPPRFSGLQFPNYSSELNVNALELDDSALYLCASSLREETIRNFGDGTRLSIL.

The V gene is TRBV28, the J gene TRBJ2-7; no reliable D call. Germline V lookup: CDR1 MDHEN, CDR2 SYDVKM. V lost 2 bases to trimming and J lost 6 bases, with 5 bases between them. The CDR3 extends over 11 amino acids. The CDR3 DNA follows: TGTGCCAGCAGTTTAAGAGCCGAGCAGTACTTC. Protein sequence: CASSLRAEQYF. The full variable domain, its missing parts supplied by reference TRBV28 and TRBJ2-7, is DVKVTQSSRYLVKRTGEKVFLECVQDMDHENMFWYRQDPGLGLRLIYFSYDVKMKEKGDIPEGYSVSREKKERFSLILESASTNQTSMYLCASSLRAEQYFGPGTRLTVT.

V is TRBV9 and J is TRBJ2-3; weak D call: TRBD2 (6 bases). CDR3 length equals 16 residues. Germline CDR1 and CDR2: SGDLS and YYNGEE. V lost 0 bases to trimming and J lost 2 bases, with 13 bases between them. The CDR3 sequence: CASSVGASALTDTQYF. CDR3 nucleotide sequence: TGTGCCAGCAGCGTAGGCGCTAGCGCCCTCACAGATACGCAGTATTTT.

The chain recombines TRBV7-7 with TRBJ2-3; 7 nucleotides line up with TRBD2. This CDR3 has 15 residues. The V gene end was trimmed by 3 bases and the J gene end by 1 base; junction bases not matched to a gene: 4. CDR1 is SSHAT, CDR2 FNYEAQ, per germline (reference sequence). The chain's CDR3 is CASSLNGGGTDTQYF. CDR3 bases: TGTGCCAGCAGCTTGAATGGGGGGGGCACAGATACGCAGTATTTT.

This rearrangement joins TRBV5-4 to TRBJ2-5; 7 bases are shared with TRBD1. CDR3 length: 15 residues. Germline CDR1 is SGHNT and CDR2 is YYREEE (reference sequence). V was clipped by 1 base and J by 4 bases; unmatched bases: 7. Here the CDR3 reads CASSLPAGGLETQYF. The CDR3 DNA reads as TGTGCCAGCAGCTTGCCAGCAGGGGGATTAGAGACCCAGTACTTC.

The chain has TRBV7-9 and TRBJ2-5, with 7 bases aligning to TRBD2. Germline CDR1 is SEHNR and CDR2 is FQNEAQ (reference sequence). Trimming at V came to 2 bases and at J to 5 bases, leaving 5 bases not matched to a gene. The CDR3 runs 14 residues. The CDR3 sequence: CASSLSREGETQYF. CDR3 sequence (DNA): TGTGCCAGCAGCTTATCCAGGGAGGGTGAGACCCAGTACTTC.

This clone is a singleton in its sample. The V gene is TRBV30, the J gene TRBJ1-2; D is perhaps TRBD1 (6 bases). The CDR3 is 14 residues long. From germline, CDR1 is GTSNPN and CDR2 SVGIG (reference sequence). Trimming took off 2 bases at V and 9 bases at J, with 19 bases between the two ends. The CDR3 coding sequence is TGTGCCTGGAGTCTGGACAGCTATGAGGGGAGCTACACCTTC. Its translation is CAWSLDSYEGSYTF.

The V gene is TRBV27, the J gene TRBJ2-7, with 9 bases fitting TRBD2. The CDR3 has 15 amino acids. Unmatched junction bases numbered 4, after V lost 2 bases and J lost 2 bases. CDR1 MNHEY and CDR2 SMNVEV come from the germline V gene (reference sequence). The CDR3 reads CASSLGAGGTYEQYF. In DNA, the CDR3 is TGTGCCAGCAGTTTAGGAGCGGGGGGAACCTACGAGCAGTACTTC.

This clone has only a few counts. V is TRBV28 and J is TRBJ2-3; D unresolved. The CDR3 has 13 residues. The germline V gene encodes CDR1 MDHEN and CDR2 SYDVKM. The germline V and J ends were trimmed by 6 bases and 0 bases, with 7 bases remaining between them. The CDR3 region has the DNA TGTGCCAGCAGGCATACTAGCACAGATACGCAGTATTTT. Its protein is CASRHTSTDTQYF.

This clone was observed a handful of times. The CDR3: CASSPLVGDTGELFF. CDR3 DNA: TGTGCCAGCTCACCACTTGTAGGGGACACCGGGGAGCTGTTTTTT. V usage is TRBV18 and J usage is TRBJ2-2; tentatively, D is TRBD1 (5 bases). Germline V lookup: CDR1 KGHSH, CDR2 LQKENI. Deletions cut 1 base from V and 3 bases from J, with 9 bases between. The CDR3 sequence is 15 residues long.

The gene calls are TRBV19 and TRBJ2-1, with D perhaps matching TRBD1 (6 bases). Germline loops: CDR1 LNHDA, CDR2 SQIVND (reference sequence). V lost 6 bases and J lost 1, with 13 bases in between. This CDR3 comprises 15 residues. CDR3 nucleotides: TGTGCCAGTAGCCACGGGCAGGGGTCCTACAATGAGCAGTTCTTC. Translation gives CASSHGQGSYNEQFF. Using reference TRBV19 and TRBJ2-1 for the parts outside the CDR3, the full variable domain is DGGITQSPKYLFRKEGQNVTLSCEQNLNHDAMYWYRQDPGQGLRLIYYSQIVNDFQKGDIAEGYSVSREKKESFPLTVTSAQKNPTAFYLCASSHGQGSYNEQFFGPGTRLTVL.

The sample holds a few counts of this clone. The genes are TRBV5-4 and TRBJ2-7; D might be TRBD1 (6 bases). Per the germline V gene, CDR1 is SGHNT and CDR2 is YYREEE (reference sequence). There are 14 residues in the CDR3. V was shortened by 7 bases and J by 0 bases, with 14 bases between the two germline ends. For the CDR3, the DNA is TGTGCCAGCTCCCGGGACATTCTCTCCTACGAGCAGTACTTC. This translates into CASSRDILSYEQYF.

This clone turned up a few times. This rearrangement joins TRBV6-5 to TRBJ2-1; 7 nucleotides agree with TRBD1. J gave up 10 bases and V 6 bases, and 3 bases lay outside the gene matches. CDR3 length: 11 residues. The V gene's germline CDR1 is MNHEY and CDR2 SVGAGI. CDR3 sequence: CASRTGPEQFF. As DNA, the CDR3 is TGTGCCAGCAGGACAGGGCCCGAGCAGTTCTTC.

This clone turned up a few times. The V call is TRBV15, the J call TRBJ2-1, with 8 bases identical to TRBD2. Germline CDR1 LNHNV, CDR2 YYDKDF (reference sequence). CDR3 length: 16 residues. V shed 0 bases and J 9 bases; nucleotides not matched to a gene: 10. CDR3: CATSREGLGVFGEQFF. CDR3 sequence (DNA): TGTGCCACCAGCAGAGAGGGACTAGGAGTATTCGGTGAGCAGTTCTTC.

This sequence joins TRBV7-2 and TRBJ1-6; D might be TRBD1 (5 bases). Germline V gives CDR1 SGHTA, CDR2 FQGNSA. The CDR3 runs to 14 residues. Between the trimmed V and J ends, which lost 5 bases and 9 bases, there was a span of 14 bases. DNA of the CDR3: TGTGCCAGCAGCCCATCGGGTGGGGCTTCACCCCTCCACTTT. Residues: CASSPSGGASPLHF.